This T cell receptor (beta chain) was captured by sequencing in a study of shared clonotypes between healthy human individuals. Study summary: A couple of female and three male donors aged 18 to 49 were enrolled.

The method was immunoSEQ multiplex PCR; TCRdb's version includes in-frame clones alone and lacks a portion of them. The sample lists about 670,000 clones, about 78% occurring once. The authors divided CD4+ cells into CD45RA+ naive and CD45RA-negative memory subsets. Broader study findings: Sampling used blood alone; tissue repertoires probably differ. Shared clonotypes across all four donors exceeded non-shared ones in generation probability.

A word on this clone: Its antigen is currently unknown.

The CDR3 covers 14 residues. V was shortened by 3 bases and J by 3 bases, with 13 bases between the two germline ends. Germline CDR1 and CDR2: SGHDT and YYEEEE. The sequenced sample was memory CD4+ T cells sorted from blood. Subset specified: CD45RA-negative fraction. The clonotype originates from a woman aged 25-40 years in good health. The rearrangement links TRBV5-6 to TRBJ2-7, with D unresolved. DNA of the CDR3: TGTGCCAGCAGCTCCAGACCCCAATACTACGAGCAGTACTTC. Its translation: CASSSRPQYYEQYF. Supplemented by reference TRBV5-6 and TRBJ2-7, the full variable domain reads DAGVTQSPTHLIKTRGQQVTLRCSPKSGHDTVSWYQQALGQGPQFIFQYYEEEERQRGNFPDRFSGHQFPNYSSELNVNALLLGDSALYLCASSSRPQYYEQYFGPGTRLTVT.